This TCR beta chain emerged from a study of cytomegalovirus exposure and HLA in healthy donors. This clone has only a few counts. No antigen is known for it. Healthy bone marrow donors made up the cohort. Trimming cost V 5 bases and J 7 bases; bases outside gene matches: 6. From germline, CDR1 is SGHTA and CDR2 FQGNSA. This CDR3 is 14 amino acids long. Overall study findings and caveats: Analyzed later, most CMV-associated TCR beta chains appeared HLA-restricted. Upon later analysis, HLA-associated TCR beta chains proved more clonally expanded than other, equally common chains.

Both 60 Vbeta primers and 13 Jbeta primers went into the PCR. Sequencing was performed with immunoSEQ multiplex PCR; in TCRdb, only in-frame clones are kept and a portion is missing. The sample contains about 230,000 clones, roughly 84% of which appear only once. The sample consisted of PBMCs. This clonotype originated in a girl aged 2 to 10 in good health and CMV-seronegative. The chain couples TRBV7-2 to TRBJ2-7; TRBD2 matches 12 bases. DNA of the CDR3: TGTGCCAGCAGCCCTAGCGGGGGGGCATGGGAGCAGTACTTC. As protein: CASSPSGGAWEQYF.